This is a list of T cell receptor beta chains from one sample in a study of radiotherapy plus CTLA-4 blockade in lung cancer. Libraries were prepared by immunoSEQ multiplex PCR; TCRdb keeps only in-frame clonotypes and omits some of them. Seen here are 100,000 or so clones, roughly 85% observed once, and the top ten hold about 25%. The starting material was peripheral blood, obtained from a patient treated with radiotherapy plus ipilimumab. These receptors came from a human donor with non-small cell lung cancer that progressed on radiotherapy plus ipilimumab. Both conserved end residues are part of each CDR3. Each record gives: D gene, J gene, V gene, CDR3 protein. The D gene is left open where the match is weak.

TRBD2	TRBJ2-7	TRBV6-1	CASSEREGLLAGGYHEQYF
TRBD1	TRBJ2-5	TRBV4-2	CASSQGTGQETQYF
TRBD1	TRBJ2-5	TRBV11-2	CASSSDRGLRETQYF
TRBD1	TRBJ1-1	TRBV9	CASSATGVNTEAFF
.	TRBJ2-1	TRBV15	CATRWENEQFF
.	TRBJ2-5	TRBV15	CATSRAATGWETQYF
.	TRBJ2-2	TRBV19	CASSIITTGELFF
TRBD1	TRBJ1-2	TRBV6-1	CASSAQDRGYGYTF
TRBD1	TRBJ2-7	TRBV7-9	CASSPTGKSSYEQYF
.	TRBJ1-2	TRBV28	CASSSAVVGGYTF
TRBD2	TRBJ2-3	TRBV5-8	CASSLEWTGGNTQYF
.	TRBJ1-1	TRBV13	CASSPLNRANTEAFF
.	TRBJ1-1	TRBV4-2	CASSHASGFEAFF
.	TRBJ1-2	TRBV5-6	CASSLVTIYGYTF
.	TRBJ1-1	TRBV28	CASRETLNTEAFF
TRBD2	TRBJ2-5	TRBV7-8	CASSLAPGGRYQETQYF